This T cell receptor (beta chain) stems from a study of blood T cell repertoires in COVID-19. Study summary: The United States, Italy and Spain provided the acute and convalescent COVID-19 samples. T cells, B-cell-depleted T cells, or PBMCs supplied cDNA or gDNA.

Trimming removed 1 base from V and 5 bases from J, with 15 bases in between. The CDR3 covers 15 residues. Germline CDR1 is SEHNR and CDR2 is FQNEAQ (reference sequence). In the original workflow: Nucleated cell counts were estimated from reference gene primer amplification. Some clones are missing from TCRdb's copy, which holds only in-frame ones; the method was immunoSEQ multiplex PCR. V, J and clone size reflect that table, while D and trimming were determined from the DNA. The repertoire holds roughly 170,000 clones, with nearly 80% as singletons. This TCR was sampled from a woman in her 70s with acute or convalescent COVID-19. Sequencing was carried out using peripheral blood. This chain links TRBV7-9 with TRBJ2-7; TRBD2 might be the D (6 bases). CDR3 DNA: TGTGCCAGCAGCTTAGGGGTAGGGGAGGACCACGAGCAGTACTTC. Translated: CASSLGVGEDHEQYF.